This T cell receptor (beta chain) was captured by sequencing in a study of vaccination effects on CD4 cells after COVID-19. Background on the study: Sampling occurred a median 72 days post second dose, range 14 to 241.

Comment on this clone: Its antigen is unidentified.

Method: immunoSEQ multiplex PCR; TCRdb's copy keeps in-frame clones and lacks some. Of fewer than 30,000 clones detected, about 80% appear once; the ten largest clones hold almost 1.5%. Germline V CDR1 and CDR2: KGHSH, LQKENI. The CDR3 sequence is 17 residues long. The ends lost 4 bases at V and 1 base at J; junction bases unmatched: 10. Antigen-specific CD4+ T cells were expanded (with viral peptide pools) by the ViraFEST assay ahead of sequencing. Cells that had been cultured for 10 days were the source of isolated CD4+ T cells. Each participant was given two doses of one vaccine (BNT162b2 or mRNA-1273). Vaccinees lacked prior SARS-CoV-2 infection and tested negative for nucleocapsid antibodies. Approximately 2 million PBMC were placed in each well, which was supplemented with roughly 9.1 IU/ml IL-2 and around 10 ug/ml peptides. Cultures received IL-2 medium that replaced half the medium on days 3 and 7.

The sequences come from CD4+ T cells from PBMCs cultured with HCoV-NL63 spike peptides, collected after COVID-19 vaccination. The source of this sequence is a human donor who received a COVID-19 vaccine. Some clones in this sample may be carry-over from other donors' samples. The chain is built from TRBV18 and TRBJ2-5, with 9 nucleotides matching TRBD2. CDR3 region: CASSQASGAPVQETQYF. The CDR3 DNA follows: TGTGCCAGCTCACAGGCTAGCGGGGCGCCGGTCCAAGAGACCCAGTACTTC. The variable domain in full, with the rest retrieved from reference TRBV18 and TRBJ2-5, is NAGVMQNPRHLVRRRGQEARLRCSPMKGHSHVYWYRQLPEEGLKFMVYLQKENIIDESGMPKERFSAEFPKEGPSILRIQQVVRGDSAAYFCASSQASGAPVQETQYFGPGTRLLVL.